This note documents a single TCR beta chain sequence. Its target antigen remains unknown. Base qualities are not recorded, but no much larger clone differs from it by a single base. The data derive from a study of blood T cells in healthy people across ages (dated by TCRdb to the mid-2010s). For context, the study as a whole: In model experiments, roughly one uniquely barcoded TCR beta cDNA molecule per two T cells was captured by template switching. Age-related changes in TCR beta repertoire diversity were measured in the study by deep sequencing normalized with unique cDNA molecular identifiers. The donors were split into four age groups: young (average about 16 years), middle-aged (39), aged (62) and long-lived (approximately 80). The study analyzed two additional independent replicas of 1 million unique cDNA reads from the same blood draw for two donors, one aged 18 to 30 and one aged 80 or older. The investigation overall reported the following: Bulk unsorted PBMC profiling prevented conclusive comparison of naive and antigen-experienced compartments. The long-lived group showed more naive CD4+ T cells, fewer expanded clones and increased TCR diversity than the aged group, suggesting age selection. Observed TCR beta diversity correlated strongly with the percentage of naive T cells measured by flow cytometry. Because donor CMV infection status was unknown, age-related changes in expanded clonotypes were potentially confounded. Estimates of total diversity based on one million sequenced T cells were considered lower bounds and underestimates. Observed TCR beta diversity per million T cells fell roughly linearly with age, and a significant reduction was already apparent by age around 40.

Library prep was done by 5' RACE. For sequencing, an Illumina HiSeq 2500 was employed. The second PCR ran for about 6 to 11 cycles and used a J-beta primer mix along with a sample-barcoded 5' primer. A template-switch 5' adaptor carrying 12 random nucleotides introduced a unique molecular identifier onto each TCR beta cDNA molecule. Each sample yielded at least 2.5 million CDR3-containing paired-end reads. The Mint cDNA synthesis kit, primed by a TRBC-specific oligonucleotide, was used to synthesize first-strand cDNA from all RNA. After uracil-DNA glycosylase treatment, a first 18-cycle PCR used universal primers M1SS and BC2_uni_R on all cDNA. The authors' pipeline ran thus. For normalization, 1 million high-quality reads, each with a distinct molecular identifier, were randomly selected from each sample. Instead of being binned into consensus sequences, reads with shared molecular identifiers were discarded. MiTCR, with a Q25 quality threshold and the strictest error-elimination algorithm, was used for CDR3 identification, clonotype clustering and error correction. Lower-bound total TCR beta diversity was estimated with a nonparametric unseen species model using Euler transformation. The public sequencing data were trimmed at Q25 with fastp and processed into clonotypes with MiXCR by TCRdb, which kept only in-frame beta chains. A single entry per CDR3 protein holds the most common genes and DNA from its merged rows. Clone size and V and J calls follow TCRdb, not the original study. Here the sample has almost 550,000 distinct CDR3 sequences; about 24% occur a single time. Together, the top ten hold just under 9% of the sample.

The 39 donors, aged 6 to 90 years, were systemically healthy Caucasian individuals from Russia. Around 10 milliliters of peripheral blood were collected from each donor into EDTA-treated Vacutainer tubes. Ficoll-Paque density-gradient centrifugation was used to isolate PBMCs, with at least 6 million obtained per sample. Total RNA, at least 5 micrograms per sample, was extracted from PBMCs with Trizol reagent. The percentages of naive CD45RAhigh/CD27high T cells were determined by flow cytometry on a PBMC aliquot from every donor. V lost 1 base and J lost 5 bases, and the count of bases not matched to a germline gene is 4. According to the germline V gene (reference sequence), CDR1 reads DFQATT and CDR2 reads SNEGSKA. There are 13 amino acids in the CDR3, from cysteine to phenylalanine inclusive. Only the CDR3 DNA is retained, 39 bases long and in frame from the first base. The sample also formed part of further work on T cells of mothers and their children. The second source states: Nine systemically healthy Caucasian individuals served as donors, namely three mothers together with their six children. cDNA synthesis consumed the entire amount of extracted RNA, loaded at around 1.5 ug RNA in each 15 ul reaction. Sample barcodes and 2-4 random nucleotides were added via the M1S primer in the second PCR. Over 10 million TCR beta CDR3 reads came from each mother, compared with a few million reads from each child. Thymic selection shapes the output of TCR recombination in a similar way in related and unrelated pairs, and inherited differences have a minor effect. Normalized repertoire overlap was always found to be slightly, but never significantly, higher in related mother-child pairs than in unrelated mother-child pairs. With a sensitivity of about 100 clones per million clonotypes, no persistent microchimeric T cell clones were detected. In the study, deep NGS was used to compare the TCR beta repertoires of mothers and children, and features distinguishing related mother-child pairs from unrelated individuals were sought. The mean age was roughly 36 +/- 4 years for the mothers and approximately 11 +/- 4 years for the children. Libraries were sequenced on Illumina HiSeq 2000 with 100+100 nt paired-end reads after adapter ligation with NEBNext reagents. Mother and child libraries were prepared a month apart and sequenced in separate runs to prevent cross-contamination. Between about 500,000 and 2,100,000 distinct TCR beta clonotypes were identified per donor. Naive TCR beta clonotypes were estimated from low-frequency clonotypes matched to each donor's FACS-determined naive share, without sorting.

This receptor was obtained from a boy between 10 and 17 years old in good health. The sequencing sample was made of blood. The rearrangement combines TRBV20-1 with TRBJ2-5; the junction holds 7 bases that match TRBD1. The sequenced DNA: TGCAGTGCTAGAGGACAGGGCAAGGAGACCCAGTACTTC. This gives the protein CSARGQGKETQYF.